One and the same sample provided the 23 T cell receptor beta chains below, sequenced in a study of vaccination effects on CD4 cells after COVID-19. Viral peptide pool expansion of antigen-specific CD4+ T cells preceded sequencing in the ViraFEST assay. Following 10 days of culture, CD4+ T cells were isolated. Negative nucleocapsid antibody tests before and after vaccination confirmed no previous SARS-CoV-2 infection. Assay: immunoSEQ multiplex PCR; the TCRdb copy retains only in-frame clones and omits some. The table includes fewer than 55,000 clones, more than 70% detected once. Their antigens remain unidentified. The specimen comprised CD4+ T cells from PBMCs cultured with HCoV-OC43 spike peptides, sampled before COVID-19 vaccination. The sample's subset: HCoV-OC43 spike overlapping peptide pool stimulation. The receptors here all came from a human donor who received a COVID-19 vaccine.

V is TRBV2 and J is TRBJ1-4; D unresolved. The length of the CDR3 is 15 residues. V was pared by 7 bases and J by 3 bases, with 15 bases between. Germline V gives CDR1 SNHLY, CDR2 FYNNEI. The CDR3 reads CASKGGRPANEKLFF. The CDR3 DNA follows: TGTGCCAGCAAAGGAGGGCGCCCGGCTAATGAAAAACTGTTTTTT.

This clone ranks as medium-sized. The chain joins TRBV6-5 to TRBJ1-2, with TRBD1 identical over 7 bases. The CDR3 has 14 residues. Germline V gene lookup returns CDR1 MNHEY and CDR2 SVGAGI. The junction had 8 bases not matched to a gene; V was cut back by 6 bases and J by 4 bases. The CDR3 coding sequence is TGTGCCAGCAGATCGACAGGGCAAGTCTATGGCTACACCTTC. It encodes CASRSTGQVYGYTF.

The V call is TRBV19, the J call TRBJ1-6; unclear D gene. This CDR3 is 12 amino acids long. Between the trimmed V and J ends, which lost 5 bases and 10 bases, there was a span of 9 bases. CDR1 and CDR2 (germline): LNHDA, SQIVND (reference sequence). The CDR3 region is CASSVVGSPLHF. CDR3 in DNA: TGTGCCAGTAGTGTCGTAGGATCACCCCTCCACTTT.

The chain recombines TRBV21-1 with TRBJ2-7; TRBD1, the table's D call, lacks a check against the DNA. TRBV21-1 is deemed a pseudogene. The CDR3 spans 18 residues. CDR3 coding DNA: TGTGCCAGCAGCAAACAGGGACAGGGGATCGGGAAGAACTACGAGCAGTACGTC. Its protein product is CASSKQGQGIGKNYEQYV.

The chain links TRBV5-6 to TRBJ1-2; possibly TRBD1 for D (5 bases). Trimming pared 1 base from V and 6 bases from J, leaving 19 bases between. The CDR3 sequence is 16 residues long. Germline-derived CDR1 and CDR2 are SGHDT and YYEEEE. The DNA for the CDR3 is TGTGCCAGCAGCTTGAAGGGGACGATGGGGGTGGATGGCTACACCTTC. As protein: CASSLKGTMGVDGYTF.

The chain employs TRBV18 and TRBJ1-1; D is undetermined. CDR1 is KGHSH and CDR2 is LQKENI in the germline V gene. The ends were cut back, 3 bases at V and 4 bases at J, with 9 bases in the middle. CDR3 size: 13 residues. The DNA of the CDR3 is TGTGCCAGCTCACCCAACTCGGGCACTGAAGCTTTCTTT. Translation: CASSPNSGTEAFF.

The chain carries TRBV6-5 and TRBJ2-5; D gene ambiguous. CDR1 and CDR2 (germline): MNHEY, SVGAGI. The V gene lost 4 bases and the J gene lost 1 base, with 4 bases spanning the gap. The CDR3 extends over 12 amino acids. CDR3 protein: CASSWAQETQYF. CDR3 coding DNA: TGTGCCAGCAGTTGGGCCCAAGAGACCCAGTACTTC.

The chain has TRBV21-1 and TRBJ2-6; the table's D call, TRBD1, has no DNA check behind it. TRBV21-1 counts as a pseudogene. The CDR3 consists of 15 residues. The CDR3 sequence: CASRNRGPGANVLTF. The CDR3 nucleotides read TGTGCCAGCAGAAACAGGGGGCCTGGGGCCAACGTCCTGACTTTC.

The chain joins TRBV24-1 to TRBJ2-5; tentative D call: TRBD2 (6 bases). There are 15 residues in the CDR3. Trimming took 1 base from V and 3 from J, leaving 11 bases between them. Per the germline V gene, CDR1 is KGHDR and CDR2 is SFDVKD. The CDR3 DNA is TGTGCCACCAGTGATTTCAGCCGCGGGAAAGAGACCCAGTACTTC. This gives the protein CATSDFSRGKETQYF.

V is TRBV19 and J is TRBJ2-3, with 7 bases fitting TRBD2. The CDR3 is 14 amino acids. From germline, CDR1 is LNHDA and CDR2 SQIVND (reference sequence). The V gene end was trimmed by 5 bases and the J gene end by 4 bases; junction bases not matched to a gene: 6. The CDR3 sequence is CASSRGGGADTQYF. The DNA for the CDR3 is TGTGCCAGTAGTCGGGGCGGGGGAGCAGATACGCAGTATTTT.

Here the CDR3 DNA reads TGTGCCAGACCGCCAGGGGTGATACCCTACGAGCAGTACGTC. Its protein is CARPPGVIPYEQYV. The V call is TRBV19, the J call TRBJ2-7, with a tentative D call TRBD1 (6 bases). Germline CDR1 is LNHDA and CDR2 is SQIVND (reference sequence). The CDR3 loop spans 14 amino acids. V lost 9 bases to trimming and J lost 2 bases, with 17 bases between them.

The chain has TRBV4-1 and TRBJ2-4; TRBD2 matches 10 bases. Germline-derived CDR1 and CDR2 are MGHRA and YSYEKL. After removal of 4 bases from V and 2 bases from J, the junction contained 8 bases not matched to a gene. This CDR3 is built from 17 residues. In DNA, the CDR3 is TGCGCCAGCAGCCCAGGGGCTAGCGGGGGATCCAAAAACATTCAGTACTTC. Residues: CASSPGASGGSKNIQYF.

The genes are TRBV2 and TRBJ1-5; D ambiguous. In germline, CDR1 is SNHLY, CDR2 FYNNEI. The CDR3 spans 12 residues. Trimming pared 6 bases from V and 0 bases from J, leaving 3 bases between. CDR3 in DNA: TGTGCCAGCAGGGGTAGCAATCAGCCCCAGCATTTT. Translation: CASRGSNQPQHF.

This sequence joins TRBV7-9 and TRBJ1-2, with D unresolved. Germline V CDR1 and CDR2: SEHNR, FQNEAQ (reference sequence). V was trimmed by 0 bases and J by 3 bases, leaving 8 bases between them. This CDR3 comprises 14 residues. The CDR3 is CASSLATTDYGYTF. In nucleotides, the CDR3 is TGTGCCAGCAGCTTAGCGACAACCGACTATGGCTACACCTTC.

This clone was observed a handful of times. This chain connects TRBV3-1 (or the pseudogene TRBV3-2) to TRBJ1-3, with a weak D call TRBD1 (5 bases). The CDR3 sequence is 16 residues long. Between the trimmed V and J ends, which lost 3 bases and 0 bases, there was a span of 12 bases. Per germline, CDR1 LGHDT and CDR2 YNNKEL (reference sequence). In DNA form, the CDR3 reads TGTGCCAGCAGCCAGGGGGTTAAACACTCTGGAAACACCATATATTTT. Amino acid sequence: CASSQGVKHSGNTIYF.

The V gene is TRBV6-2 or TRBV6-3, the J gene TRBJ2-5; 12 bases line up with TRBD2. The CDR3 has 16 residues. With V trimmed by 4 bases and J by 3 bases, 6 bases remained unmatched. Germline CDR1 reads MNHEY; CDR2 reads SVGEGT. CDR3 DNA sequence: TGTGCCAGCAGTTCCCAACTAGCGGGGGGTAAAGAGACCCAGTACTTC. Translating gives CASSSQLAGGKETQYF.

This chain joins TRBV15 and TRBJ2-4; the D is unclear. CDR3 size: 16 residues. V was trimmed by 3 bases and J by 4 bases, leaving 16 bases between them. Germline V lookup: CDR1 LNHNV, CDR2 YYDKDF (reference sequence). CDR3 nucleotides: TGTGCCACCAGCAGCAGACCCACTGTGGGGAAAAACATTCAGTACTTC. The encoded protein is CATSSRPTVGKNIQYF.

This clone was observed once. The chain uses TRBV19 and TRBJ1-5; D remains ambiguous. V was trimmed by 6 bases and J by 4 bases, leaving 19 bases between them. The germline V gene has CDR1 LNHDA and CDR2 SQIVND (reference sequence). The CDR3 extends over 16 amino acids. CDR3 loop: CASSGGLVGGNQPQHF. The CDR3 bases are TGTGCCAGTAGCGGAGGTTTGGTAGGAGGGAATCAGCCCCAGCATTTT.

Only a few counts were recorded for this clone. The DNA for the CDR3 is TGTGCCAGCAGCTACACACCCAATCAGCCCCAGCATTTT. Residues: CASSYTPNQPQHF. This chain uses TRBV5-6 with TRBJ1-5; D gene uncertain. This CDR3 comprises 13 residues. Germline CDR1 is SGHDT and CDR2 is YYEEEE. V lost 3 bases and J 3 bases, leaving 7 bases between the germline ends.

This sequence joins TRBV19 and TRBJ2-3; 10 bases are shared with TRBD2. This CDR3 has 15 amino acids. Germline loops: CDR1 LNHDA, CDR2 SQIVND (reference sequence). V was pared by 5 bases and J by 15 bases, with 17 bases of the junction left unmatched. CDR3 residues: CASSARGSGGRPFYF. The CDR3 DNA is TGTGCCAGTAGTGCCCGAGGTAGCGGGGGGCGCCCGTTCTATTTT. The variable domain in full, with the rest retrieved from reference TRBV19 and TRBJ2-3, is DGGITQSPKYLFRKEGQNVTLSCEQNLNHDAMYWYRQDPGQGLRLIYYSQIVNDFQKGDIAEGYSVSREKKESFPLTVTSAQKNPTAFYLCASSARGSGGRPFYFGPGTRLTVL.

The rearrangement links TRBV9 to TRBJ2-5; either TRBD1 or TRBD2 may supply D (5 bases each). Germline CDR1 and CDR2: SGDLS and YYNGEE. The CDR3 is 11 residues long. V was cut by 3 bases and J by 5 bases, with 5 bases left in between. The CDR3 DNA is TGTGCCAGCAGCGGGGGGGAGACCCAGTACTTC. This translates into CASSGGETQYF.

V is TRBV7-2 and J is TRBJ2-1; D not certain. This CDR3 has 15 amino acids. V was pared by 0 bases and J by 0 bases, with 6 bases between. Germline V CDR1 and CDR2: SGHTA, FQGNSA. The CDR3 coding sequence is TGTGCCAGCAGCTTAGCATACAGCTCCTACAATGAGCAGTTCTTC. Its protein is CASSLAYSSYNEQFF.

This chain connects TRBV5-1 to TRBJ2-3; TRBD2 agrees at 11 bases. CDR3 size: 15 residues. Germline lookup yields CDR1 SGHRS and CDR2 YFSETQ. The V gene end was trimmed by 4 bases and the J gene end by 4 bases; junction bases not matched to a gene: 5. CDR3 DNA sequence: TGCGCCAGCAGCGAAACTAGCGGGGGTTCAGATACGCAGTATTTT. It is translated as CASSETSGGSDTQYF.